This entry concerns a single T cell receptor beta chain. These data belong to a study of shared clonotypes between healthy human individuals. Overall study context: Donors, aged 18 to 49, were a couple of women and three men.

Positively selected for CCR7, the CD45RO-negative cells used as naive CD8 cells excluded terminally differentiated effector memory CD45RA+ cells. Study processing details: Sequence data from immunoSEQ were junction-only and lacked quality scores; consequently, filtering differed. TCRdb's table, derived via immunoSEQ multiplex PCR, lists solely in-frame clones and lacks some. The V and J calls and clone size were taken over from that table, and D and trimming were inferred from the DNA. Among about 550,000 clones listed, nearly 97% were seen once. The CDR3 spans 11 residues. V shed 6 bases and J shed 8 bases, with 9 bases lying between them. From germline, CDR1 is SGHNT and CDR2 YYREEE (reference sequence).

Sequencing used naive CD8+ T cells sorted from blood. This chain connects TRBV5-4 to TRBJ2-1; D is uncertain. The receptor was isolated from a woman in her 30s in good health. The CDR3 sequence: CASMSSHEQFF. The CDR3 DNA sequence: TGTGCCAGCATGTCGTCCCATGAGCAGTTCTTC. The variable domain in full, with the rest retrieved from reference TRBV5-4 and TRBJ2-1, is ETGVTQSPTHLIKTRGQQVTLRCSSQSGHNTVSWYQQALGQGPQFIFQYYREEENGRGNFPPRFSGLQFPNYSSELNVNALELDDSALYLCASMSSHEQFFGPGTRLTVL.